A single T cell receptor (beta chain) is shown here with its context. Which antigen it targets is not known. The record has no base qualities; no much larger clone is one base away. This specimen belongs to a study of blood T cell repertoires in COVID-19 (dated by TCRdb to between 2020 and 2021). With regard to the full study: Collaborator samples came from the United States, Italy and Spain and covered acute and convalescent phases of COVID-19. The material from the prospective study consisted of cDNA or gDNA derived from T cells, B-cell-depleted T cells, or PBMCs. Deeply sampled blood TCRbeta repertoires from subjects exposed to, actively infected with, or recovered from COVID-19 were included in the dataset. The repertoires were released in a freely available public database intended as a resource for research on the immune response to SARS-CoV-2. The samples were drawn from the first 160 participants of the ongoing ImmuneRACE study and from some 1,300 subjects provided by 6 global collaborators. Nearly every sample came with metadata listing a de-identified subject ID, COVID-19 status, age in years and sex. HLA class I and class II types, where available, came from metadata supplied by the sample provider rather than from assay-based typing. Beyond this particular receptor, the publication reports: The amount of clinical and demographic metadata varied by source and participant and was provided uncurated.

Enrolling through a virtual design, the prospective study's participants ranged in age from roughly 18 to 89 years and lived across roughly 23 United States geographic areas. In the prospective study, cohorts were assigned on the basis of participant-reported clinical history obtained from a screening survey and a study questionnaire. For ImmuneRACE Cohort 3, a participant was defined as recovered based on two consecutive negative NP/OP PCR tests, clearance by a healthcare professional, or resolution of symptoms. In the prospective study, mobile phlebotomists collected whole blood, serum and a nasopharyngeal or oropharyngeal swab from each participant. Prospective study participants could optionally give additional blood draws and questionnaires over an approximately two-month period. Blood samples from the prospective study were shipped frozen or at room temperature prior to DNA extraction. There are 17 amino acids in the CDR3, from cysteine to phenylalanine inclusive. Of all the DNA, just the CDR3 is kept, 51 bases in frame from base 1. The germline V gene (reference sequence) yields GTSNPN for CDR1 and SVGIG for CDR2. Cut back by 0 bases and 4 bases, the V and J ends lie 19 bases apart.

The immunoSEQ Assay, a bias-controlled multiplex PCR, was used to amplify TCRbeta CDR3 regions from genomic DNA. The source study handled its data this way. The number of nucleated cells in each sample was estimated by amplification of reference gene primers within the assay. To quantify the absolute abundance of each unique TCRbeta CDR3 rearrangement, sequence reads were collapsed and filtered. Productive Simpson clonality was computed per sample as the square root of Simpson's diversity index over productive rearrangements. TCRdb holds this immuneACCESS table with in-frame rearrangements only. Some clones are missing; in checked studies, unresolved V genes explain under half, and the rest has no known cause. The V and J calls and clone size are taken from that table; D and trimming were inferred from the DNA. This sample gives about 350,000 clones in total; about 90% of them show up just once. The biggest ten clones account for roughly 1% of the sample.

Sequencing input: PBMCs or T cells enriched from blood (not recorded which). The clonotype originates from a young woman who had recovered from COVID-19. The chain joins TRBV30 to TRBJ1-5; the best D guess is TRBD1, with 6 bases matching. The nucleotides are TGTGCCTGGAGTGTACCACAGGGAGTTGGTAGTAATCAGCCCCAGCATTTT. This codes for CAWSVPQGVGSNQPQHF.